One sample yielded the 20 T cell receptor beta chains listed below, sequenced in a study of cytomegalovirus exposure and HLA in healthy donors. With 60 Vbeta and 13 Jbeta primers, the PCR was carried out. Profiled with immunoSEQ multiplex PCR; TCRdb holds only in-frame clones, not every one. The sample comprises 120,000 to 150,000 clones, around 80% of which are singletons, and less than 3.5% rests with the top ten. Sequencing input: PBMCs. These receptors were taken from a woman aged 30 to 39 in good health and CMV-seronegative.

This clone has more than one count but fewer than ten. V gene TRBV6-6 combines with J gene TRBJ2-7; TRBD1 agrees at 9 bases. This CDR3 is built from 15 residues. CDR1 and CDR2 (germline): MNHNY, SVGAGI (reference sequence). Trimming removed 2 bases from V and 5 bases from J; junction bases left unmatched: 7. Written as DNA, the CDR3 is TGTGCCAGCAGTTACACTACAGGGGGCTACGACGAGCAGTACTTC. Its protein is CASSYTTGGYDEQYF.

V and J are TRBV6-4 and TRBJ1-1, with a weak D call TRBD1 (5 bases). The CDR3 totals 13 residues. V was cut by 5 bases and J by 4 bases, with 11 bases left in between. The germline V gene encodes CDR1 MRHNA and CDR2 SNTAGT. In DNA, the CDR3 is TGTGCCAGCAGTCCGGGGAGGGGCACTGAAGCTTTCTTT. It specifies CASSPGRGTEAFF.

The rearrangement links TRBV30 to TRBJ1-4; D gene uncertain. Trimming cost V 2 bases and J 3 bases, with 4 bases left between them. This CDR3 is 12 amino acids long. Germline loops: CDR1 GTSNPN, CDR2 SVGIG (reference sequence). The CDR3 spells CAWSFSNEKLFF. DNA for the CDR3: TGTGCCTGGAGTTTCTCTAATGAAAAACTGTTTTTT.

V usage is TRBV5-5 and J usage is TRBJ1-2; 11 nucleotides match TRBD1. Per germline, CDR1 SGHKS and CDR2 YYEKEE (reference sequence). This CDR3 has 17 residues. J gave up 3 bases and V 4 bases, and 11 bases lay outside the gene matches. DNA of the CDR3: TGTGCCAGCAGCGAAGGGACAGGGGGGGTATATGACTATGGCTACACCTTC. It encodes CASSEGTGGVYDYGYTF. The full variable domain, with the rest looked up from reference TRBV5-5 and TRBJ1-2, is DAGVTQSPTHLIKTRGQQVTLRCSPISGHKSVSWYQQVLGQGPQFIFQYYEKEERGRGNFPDRFSARQFPNYSSELNVNALLLGDSALYLCASSEGTGGVYDYGYTFGSGTRLTVV.

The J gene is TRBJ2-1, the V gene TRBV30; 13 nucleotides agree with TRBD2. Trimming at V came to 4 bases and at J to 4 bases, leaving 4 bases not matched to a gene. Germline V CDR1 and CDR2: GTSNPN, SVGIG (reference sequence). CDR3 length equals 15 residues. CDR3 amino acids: CAWTRLAGGYNEQFF. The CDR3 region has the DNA TGTGCCTGGACTCGACTAGCGGGGGGATACAATGAGCAGTTCTTC.

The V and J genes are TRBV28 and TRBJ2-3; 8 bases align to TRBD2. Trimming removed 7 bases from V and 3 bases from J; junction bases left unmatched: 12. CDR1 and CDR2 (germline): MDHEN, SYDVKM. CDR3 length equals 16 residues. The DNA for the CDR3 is TGTGCCAGCACCGGAGCGGGAGAAGGATTGACAGATACGCAGTATTTT. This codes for CASTGAGEGLTDTQYF.

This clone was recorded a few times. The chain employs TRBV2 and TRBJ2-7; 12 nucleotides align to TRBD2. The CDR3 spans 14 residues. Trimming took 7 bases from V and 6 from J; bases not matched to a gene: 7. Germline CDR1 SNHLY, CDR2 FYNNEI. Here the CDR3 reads CASNLLAGGGEQYF. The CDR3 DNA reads TGTGCCAGCAATCTACTAGCGGGGGGCGGCGAGCAGTACTTC.

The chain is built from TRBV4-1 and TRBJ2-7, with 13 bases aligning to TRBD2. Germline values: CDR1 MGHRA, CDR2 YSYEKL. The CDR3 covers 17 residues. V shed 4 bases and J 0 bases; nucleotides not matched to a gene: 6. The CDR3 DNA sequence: TGCGCCAGCAGCCGACTAGCGGGGGGTCGGAGCTCCTACGAGCAGTACTTC. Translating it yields CASSRLAGGRSSYEQYF.

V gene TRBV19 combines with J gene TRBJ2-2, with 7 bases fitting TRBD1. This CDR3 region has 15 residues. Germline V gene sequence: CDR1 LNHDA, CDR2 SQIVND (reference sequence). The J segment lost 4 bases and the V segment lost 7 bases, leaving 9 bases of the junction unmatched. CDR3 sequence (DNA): TGTGCCAGTACCACAGGGGTCGGTGGCACCGGGGAGCTGTTTTTT. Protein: CASTTGVGGTGELFF.

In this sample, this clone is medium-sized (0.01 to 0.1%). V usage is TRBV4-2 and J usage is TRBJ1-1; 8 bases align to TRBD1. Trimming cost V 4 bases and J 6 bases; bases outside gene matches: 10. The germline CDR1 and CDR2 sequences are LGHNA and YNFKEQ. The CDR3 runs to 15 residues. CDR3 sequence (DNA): TGTGCCAGCAGCCTAACGACAGGGGATGGGGCTGAAGCTTTCTTT. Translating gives CASSLTTGDGAEAFF.

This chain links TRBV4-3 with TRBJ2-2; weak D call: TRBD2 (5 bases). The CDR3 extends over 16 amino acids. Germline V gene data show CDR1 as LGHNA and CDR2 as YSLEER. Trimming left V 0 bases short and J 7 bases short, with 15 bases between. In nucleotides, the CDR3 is TGCGCCAGCAGCCAAGATTGGGGAATTCGGGGCGGGGAGCTGTTTTTT. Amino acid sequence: CASSQDWGIRGGELFF.

CDR3 nucleotides: TGTGCCAGTTCGGACTCAAGGGCCAACGTCCTGACTTTC. Its protein product is CASSDSRANVLTF. This chain uses TRBV9 with TRBJ2-6, with a tentative D call TRBD2 (5 bases). The CDR3 is 13 residues long. Trimming cost V 8 bases and J 5 bases, with 11 bases left between them. CDR1 is SGDLS and CDR2 is YYNGEE in the germline V gene.

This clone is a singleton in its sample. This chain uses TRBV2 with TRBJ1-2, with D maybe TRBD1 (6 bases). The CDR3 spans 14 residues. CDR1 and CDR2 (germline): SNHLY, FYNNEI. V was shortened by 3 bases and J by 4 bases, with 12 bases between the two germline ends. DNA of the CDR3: TGTGCCAGCAGTGATGTGCAGGGGCTCTATGGCTACACCTTC. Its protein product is CASSDVQGLYGYTF.

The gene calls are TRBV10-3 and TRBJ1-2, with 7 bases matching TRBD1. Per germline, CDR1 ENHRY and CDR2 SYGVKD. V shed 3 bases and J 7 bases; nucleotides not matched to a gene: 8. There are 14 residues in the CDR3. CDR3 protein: CAISELDRKFGYTF. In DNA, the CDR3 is TGTGCCATCAGTGAACTGGACAGGAAATTTGGCTACACCTTC.

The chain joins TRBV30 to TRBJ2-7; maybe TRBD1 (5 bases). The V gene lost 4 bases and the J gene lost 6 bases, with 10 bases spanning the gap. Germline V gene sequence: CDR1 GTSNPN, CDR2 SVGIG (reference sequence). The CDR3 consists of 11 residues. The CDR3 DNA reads TGTGCCTGGACCCTGGACACCGAGCAGTACTTC. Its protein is CAWTLDTEQYF.

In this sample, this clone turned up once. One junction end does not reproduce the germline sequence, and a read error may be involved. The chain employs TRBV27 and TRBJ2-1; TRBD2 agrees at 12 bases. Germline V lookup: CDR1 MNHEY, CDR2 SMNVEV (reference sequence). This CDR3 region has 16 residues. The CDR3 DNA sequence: TGTGCCAGCAGTTACCCCGGACTAGCGGGGTACACTGAGCAGTTCTTC. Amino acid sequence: CASSYPGLAGYTEQFF.

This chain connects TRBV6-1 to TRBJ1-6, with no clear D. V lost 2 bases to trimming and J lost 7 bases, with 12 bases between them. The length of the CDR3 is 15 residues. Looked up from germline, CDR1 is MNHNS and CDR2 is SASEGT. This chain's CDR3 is CASSETPGENSPLHF. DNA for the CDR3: TGTGCCAGCAGTGAAACCCCAGGCGAAAATTCACCCCTCCACTTT.

CDR3 region: CASSRGTGDTGELFF. In DNA, the CDR3 is TGTGCCAGCAGCCGCGGGACAGGGGACACCGGGGAGCTGTTTTTT. The chain combines TRBV7-9 with TRBJ2-2, with 10 bases fitting TRBD1. The CDR3 length is 15 residues. V lost 5 bases, J lost 3 bases, and 3 bases stayed unmatched. The germline V gene has CDR1 SEHNR and CDR2 FQNEAQ (reference sequence). The full variable domain, its missing parts supplied by reference TRBV7-9 and TRBJ2-2, is DTGVSQNPRHKITKRGQNVTFRCDPISEHNRLYWYRQTLGQGPEFLTYFQNEAQLEKSRLLSDRFSAERPKGSFSTLEIQRTEQGDSAMYLCASSRGTGDTGELFFGEGSRLTVL.

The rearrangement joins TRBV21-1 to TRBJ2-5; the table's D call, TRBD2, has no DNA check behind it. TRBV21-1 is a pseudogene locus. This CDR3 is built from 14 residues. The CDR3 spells CASRILALRETQYF. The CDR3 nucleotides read TGTGCCAGCAGAATACTAGCGCTTCGGGAGACCCAGTACTTC.

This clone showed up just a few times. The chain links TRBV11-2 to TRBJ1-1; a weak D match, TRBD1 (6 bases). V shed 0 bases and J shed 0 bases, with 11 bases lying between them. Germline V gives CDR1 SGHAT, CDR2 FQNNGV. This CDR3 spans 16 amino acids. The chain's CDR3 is CASSLDRGLMNTEAFF. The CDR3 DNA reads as TGTGCCAGCAGCTTAGACAGGGGCCTAATGAACACTGAAGCTTTCTTT.